This T cell receptor beta chain stems from a study of T cells in localized non-small cell lung cancer. Study outcomes and limitations: Peak T cell clonality was found in uninvolved adjacent lung, exceeding tumor.

About this clone itself: What it recognizes is unknown.

Germline V gene data show CDR1 as SNHLY and CDR2 as FYNNEI. Trimming stripped 10 bases from V and 4 bases from J, with 17 bases between. This CDR3 has 14 residues. Only in-frame clones appear in the TCRdb table, and some are missing; sequencing was by immunoSEQ multiplex PCR. Among around 40,000 clones listed, around nine tenths were seen once. The sample in question was peripheral blood, obtained before any cancer treatment. The V call is TRBV2, the J call TRBJ2-1; either TRBD1 or TRBD2 may supply D (5 bases each). This receptor was taken from an older female donor with stage I squamous cell lung carcinoma. CDR3 in DNA: TGTGCCATCAGCCGGGACCGTGGTTACAATGAGCAGTTCTTC. Encoded protein: CAISRDRGYNEQFF.